A selection of T cell receptor beta chains follows, all from one sample in a study of identical twins. TCRdb called the 5' RACE reads again in MiXCR, with one record for every CDR3 protein. The sample has nearly 900,000 distinct CDR3 sequences, about 12% seen once. These same records also appear under a second study, on yellow fever vaccine responses in identical twins.

Sequencing used PBMCs. The source is a woman between 18 and 29 years old in good health. The CDR3 runs from the conserved cysteine through the conserved F or W. A D gene is named only where the DNA matches it firmly. A row's size may be missing; if present it is once, few, many or a size class.

V gene	clone size	J gene	D gene	CDR3 protein	CDR3 DNA
TRBV4-1	few	TRBJ2-3	-	CASSQTGLGTQYF	TGCGCCAGCAGCCAAACAGGGTTGGGTACGCAGTATTTT
TRBV28	few	TRBJ2-1	TRBD2	CASSPTSGPPSINEQFF	TGTGCCAGCAGTCCGACTAGCGGGCCCCCATCTATTAACGAGCAGTTCTTC
TRBV12-3/TRBV12-4	-	TRBJ2-6	TRBD1	CASRRGQGEAGANVLTF	TGTGCCAGCAGGCGAGGACAGGGGGAGGCTGGGGCCAACGTCCTGACTTTC
TRBV6-1	few	TRBJ2-5	-	CASSVLSETQYF	TGTGCCAGCAGTGTCTTGTCGGAGACCCAGTACTTC
TRBV3-1	many	TRBJ1-1	-	CASSQENRNTEAFF	TGTGCCAGCAGCCAAGAAAACAGGAACACTGAAGCTTTCTTT
TRBV20-1	few	TRBJ1-1	-	CSAPPGLVNTEAFF	TGCAGTGCCCCTCCGGGACTGGTGAACACTGAAGCTTTCTTT
TRBV5-1	-	TRBJ1-2	-	CASSLGAADGYTF	TGCGCCAGCAGCTTGGGCGCTGCGGATGGCTACACCTTC
TRBV6-5	-	TRBJ2-7	-	CASSYSISGSWGYEQYF	TGTGCCAGCAGTTACTCGATCTCGGGCAGCTGGGGCTACGAGCAGTACTTC
TRBV18	few	TRBJ2-1	TRBD2	CASSPPLAGVYNEQFF	TGTGCCAGCTCACCGCCCCTAGCGGGGGTTTACAATGAGCAGTTCTTC
TRBV6-5	few	TRBJ1-4	-	CASSITGEKLFF	TGTGCCAGCAGTATAACAGGGGAAAAACTGTTTTTT
TRBV20-1	-	TRBJ2-3	-	CSAQERSTDTQYF	TGCAGTGCTCAGGAGCGTAGCACAGATACGCAGTATTTT
TRBV12-3/TRBV12-4	few	TRBJ2-1	TRBD1	CASSSRFGQGANEQFF	TGTGCCAGCAGTTCTCGCTTTGGACAGGGGGCTAATGAGCAGTTCTTC
TRBV29-1	many	TRBJ1-2	-	CSVGEDSFYGYTF	TGCAGCGTGGGGGAGGACAGCTTCTATGGCTACACCTTC
TRBV20-1	many	TRBJ1-6	-	CSARAGTSYNSPLHF	TGCAGTGCTAGGGCCGGGACTTCCTATAATTCACCCCTCCACTTT
TRBV6-5	few	TRBJ2-4	TRBD2	CASSYLAGGGNIQYF	TGTGCCAGCAGTTACTTAGCGGGAGGAGGAAACATTCAGTACTTC
TRBV19	few	TRBJ1-4	-	CASSRGLPTNEKLFF	TGTGCCAGTAGTAGGGGCCTACCAACTAATGAAAAACTGTTTTTT
TRBV3-1	-	TRBJ2-1	-	CASSPEGTPYNEQFF	TGTGCCAGCAGCCCCGAAGGCACCCCATACAATGAGCAGTTCTTC
TRBV2	-	TRBJ1-2	-	CASSDLGVGGYTF	TGTGCCAGCAGTGATCTAGGGGTTGGAGGCTACACCTTC
TRBV28	few	TRBJ2-5	-	CASSLVFGGTVRRETQYF	TGTGCCAGCAGTTTAGTTTTTGGGGGGACAGTCAGGAGGGAGACCCAGTACTTC
TRBV5-1	many	TRBJ1-2	-	CASSFDTVDYGYTF	TGCGCCAGCAGCTTCGACACGGTGGACTATGGCTACACCTTC
TRBV6-5	once	TRBJ2-1	-	CASSYVGGGRNEQFF	TGTGCCAGCAGTTACGTAGGGGGTGGCCGGAATGAGCAGTTCTTC
TRBV18	-	TRBJ2-5	-	CASSPQVRETQYF	TGTGCCAGCTCACCACAGGTTCGAGAGACCCAGTACTTC
TRBV4-1	-	TRBJ2-3	TRBD2	CASSPTGAGGLTDTQYF	TGCGCCAGCAGCCCGACGGGAGCGGGAGGGCTCACAGATACGCAGTATTTT
TRBV28	few	TRBJ2-2	-	CASSIGDMNTGELFF	TGTGCCAGCAGTATCGGGGATATGAACACCGGGGAGCTGTTTTTT
TRBV5-1	few	TRBJ1-6	-	CASSLGFTGSPLHF	TGCGCCAGCAGCTTGGGATTTACCGGTTCACCCCTCCACTTT
TRBV20-1	-	TRBJ1-2	-	CSADVRAGYTF	TGCAGTGCTGACGTCCGAGCTGGCTACACCTTC
TRBV12-3/TRBV12-4	-	TRBJ1-1	-	CASTPLTAEAFF	TGTGCCAGCACCCCACTAACCGCTGAAGCTTTCTTT
TRBV20-1	few	TRBJ2-4	-	CSARDLRGAKNIQYF	TGCAGTGCTAGAGATCTGAGGGGAGCCAAAAACATTCAGTACTTC
TRBV7-9	-	TRBJ1-1	-	CASSPLPGGTEAFF	TGTGCCAGCAGCCCCCTCCCCGGGGGCACTGAAGCTTTCTTT
TRBV11-1	-	TRBJ2-2	-	CASSSVLSSGRNTGELFF	TGTGCCAGCAGCTCGGTTCTCTCCTCGGGAAGAAACACCGGGGAGCTGTTTTTT
TRBV29-1	few	TRBJ2-1	-	CSVVGAPSSYNEQFF	TGCAGCGTTGTAGGTGCCCCGAGCTCCTACAATGAGCAGTTCTTC
TRBV3-1	many	TRBJ2-7	TRBD1	CASSPRTGGISYEQYF	TGTGCCAGCAGCCCCAGGACAGGGGGTATCTCCTACGAGCAGTACTTC
TRBV12-3/TRBV12-4	few	TRBJ2-1	TRBD2	CASSSGGGGVYEQFF	TGTGCCAGCAGCTCCGGGGGCGGGGGGGTTTATGAGCAGTTCTTC
TRBV5-5	many	TRBJ2-5	-	CASEAGETQYF	TGTGCCTCAGAGGCTGGAGAGACCCAGTACTTC
TRBV10-3	-	TRBJ2-7	-	CAISESMRQATYEQYF	TGTGCCATCAGTGAGTCGATGAGGCAGGCAACCTACGAGCAGTACTTC
TRBV11-2	few	TRBJ2-1	TRBD2	CASSSQTSGRAGEQFF	TGTGCCAGCAGCTCCCAGACTAGCGGGAGGGCCGGTGAGCAGTTCTTC
TRBV7-8	few	TRBJ2-1	TRBD2	CASSPGLVFDNEQFF	TGTGCCAGCAGCCCTGGACTAGTATTCGACAATGAGCAGTTCTTC
TRBV20-1	-	TRBJ2-3	-	CSASSPGTDTQYF	TGCAGTGCTAGCAGTCCGGGCACAGATACGCAGTATTTT
TRBV12-3/TRBV12-4	once	TRBJ2-7	-	CASSFGLKSYEQYF	TGTGCCAGCAGTTTTGGACTGAAGTCCTACGAGCAGTACTTC
TRBV2	-	TRBJ2-2	-	CASMENFNTGELFF	TGTGCCAGCATGGAGAACTTTAACACCGGGGAGCTGTTTTTT
TRBV15	-	TRBJ2-5	-	CATSTYRDSEETQYF	TGTGCCACCAGCACATACCGGGACTCGGAAGAGACCCAGTACTTC
TRBV12-3/TRBV12-4	few	TRBJ2-7	TRBD1	CASRFRDRGGSYEQYF	TGTGCCAGCAGATTCCGGGACAGGGGAGGATCCTACGAGCAGTACTTC
TRBV12-3/TRBV12-4	-	TRBJ2-3	-	CASKTQAAGTDTQYF	TGTGCCAGCAAAACGCAGGCCGCGGGCACAGATACGCAGTATTTT
TRBV4-2	many	TRBJ2-1	TRBD2	CASSQDERGSYNEQFF	TGTGCCAGCAGCCAAGATGAGCGGGGTTCCTACAATGAGCAGTTCTTC
TRBV15	few	TRBJ1-5	-	CATSRDYQPQHF	TGTGCCACCAGCAGAGATTATCAGCCCCAGCATTTT
TRBV4-1	few	TRBJ2-7	TRBD2	CASSQGHSGGSYEQYF	TGCGCCAGCAGCCAAGGACATAGCGGGGGATCCTACGAGCAGTACTTC
TRBV20-1	few	TRBJ2-5	TRBD2	CSARDRGLAGGLRKETQYF	TGCAGTGCTAGAGATCGAGGACTAGCGGGGGGCCTCCGTAAAGAGACCCAGTACTTC
TRBV29-1	-	TRBJ2-7	TRBD1	CSSSTGSYEQYF	TGCAGCTCCTCGACAGGGTCCTACGAGCAGTACTTC
TRBV19	once	TRBJ1-1	TRBD1	CASSTQQGVNTEAFF	TGTGCCAGTAGTACCCAACAGGGGGTGAACACTGAAGCTTTCTTT
TRBV5-1	-	TRBJ2-6	-	CASSLVTGLISGANVLTF	TGCGCCAGCAGCTTGGTTACAGGCCTGATCTCTGGGGCCAACGTCCTGACTTTC
TRBV7-9	few	TRBJ2-1	TRBD2	CASSPAGLAGNEQFF	TGTGCCAGCAGCCCAGCGGGACTAGCCGGCAATGAGCAGTTCTTC
TRBV5-1	many	TRBJ2-7	-	CASGRDNSYEQYF	TGCGCCAGCGGCCGGGACAACTCCTACGAGCAGTACTTC
TRBV29-1	few	TRBJ1-2	-	CSTLKGLRGDGYTF	TGCAGCACCTTGAAGGGGCTTCGGGGGGATGGCTACACCTTC